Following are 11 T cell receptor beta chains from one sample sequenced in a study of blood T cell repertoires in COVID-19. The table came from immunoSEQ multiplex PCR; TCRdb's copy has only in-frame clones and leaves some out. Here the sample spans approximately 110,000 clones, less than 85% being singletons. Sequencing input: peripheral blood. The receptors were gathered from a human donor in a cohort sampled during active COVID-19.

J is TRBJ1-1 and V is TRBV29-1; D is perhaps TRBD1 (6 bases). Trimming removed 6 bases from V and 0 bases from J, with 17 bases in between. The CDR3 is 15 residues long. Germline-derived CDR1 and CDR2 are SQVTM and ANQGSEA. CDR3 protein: CSVLGQLTLNTEAFF. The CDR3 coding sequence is TGCAGCGTACTCGGACAGCTTACCTTGAACACTGAAGCTTTCTTT. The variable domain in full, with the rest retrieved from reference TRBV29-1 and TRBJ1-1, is SAVISQKPSRDICQRGTSLTIQCQVDSQVTMMFWYRQQPGQSLTLIATANQGSEATYESGFVIDKFPISRPNLTFSTLTVSNMSPEDSSIYLCSVLGQLTLNTEAFFGQGTRLTVV.

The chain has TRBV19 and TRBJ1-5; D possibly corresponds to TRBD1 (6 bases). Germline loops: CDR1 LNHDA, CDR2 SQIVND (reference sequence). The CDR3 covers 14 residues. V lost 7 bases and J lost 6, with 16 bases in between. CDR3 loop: CASTNDRLVQPQHF. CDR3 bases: TGTGCCAGTACCAACGACAGGTTGGTTCAGCCCCAGCATTTT. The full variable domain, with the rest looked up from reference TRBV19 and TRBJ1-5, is DGGITQSPKYLFRKEGQNVTLSCEQNLNHDAMYWYRQDPGQGLRLIYYSQIVNDFQKGDIAEGYSVSREKKESFPLTVTSAQKNPTAFYLCASTNDRLVQPQHFGDGTRLSIL.

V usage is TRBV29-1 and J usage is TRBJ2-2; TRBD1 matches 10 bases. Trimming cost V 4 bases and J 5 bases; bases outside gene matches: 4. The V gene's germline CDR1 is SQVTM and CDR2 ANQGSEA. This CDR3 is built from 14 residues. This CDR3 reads CSVGDRGGTGELFF. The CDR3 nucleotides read TGCAGCGTTGGGGACAGGGGAGGGACCGGGGAGCTGTTTTTT.

The CDR3 DNA follows: TGTGCCAGCACCGGACAGTATGAGACCCAGTACTTC. It translates to CASTGQYETQYF. The rearrangement uses TRBV7-9 and TRBJ2-5; D may be TRBD1 (6 bases). Trimming pared 7 bases from V and 5 bases from J, leaving 11 bases between. CDR1 and CDR2 from the germline V gene are SEHNR and FQNEAQ (reference sequence). The CDR3 runs to 12 residues. The variable domain in full, with the rest retrieved from reference TRBV7-9 and TRBJ2-5, is DTGVSQNPRHKITKRGQNVTFRCDPISEHNRLYWYRQTLGQGPEFLTYFQNEAQLEKSRLLSDRFSAERPKGSFSTLEIQRTEQGDSAMYLCASTGQYETQYFGPGTRLLVL.

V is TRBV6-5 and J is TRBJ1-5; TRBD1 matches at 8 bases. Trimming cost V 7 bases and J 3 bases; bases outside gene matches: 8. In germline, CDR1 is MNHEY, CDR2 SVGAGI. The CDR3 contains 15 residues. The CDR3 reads CASNPTGVDNQPQHF. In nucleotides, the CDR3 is TGTGCCAGCAACCCGACAGGGGTGGACAATCAGCCCCAGCATTTT.

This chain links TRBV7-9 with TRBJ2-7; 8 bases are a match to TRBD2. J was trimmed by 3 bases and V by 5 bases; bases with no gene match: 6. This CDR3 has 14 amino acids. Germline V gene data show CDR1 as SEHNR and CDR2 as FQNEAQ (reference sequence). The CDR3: CASSPSAGGYEQYF. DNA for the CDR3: TGTGCCAGCAGCCCTAGCGCGGGGGGCTACGAGCAGTACTTC.

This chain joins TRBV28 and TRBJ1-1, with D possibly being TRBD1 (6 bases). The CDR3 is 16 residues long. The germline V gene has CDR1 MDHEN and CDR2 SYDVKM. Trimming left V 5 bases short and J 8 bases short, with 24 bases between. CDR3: CASSPTGSDGSGEAFF. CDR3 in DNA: TGTGCCAGCAGTCCAACAGGGAGCGACGGGTCCGGAGAAGCTTTCTTT. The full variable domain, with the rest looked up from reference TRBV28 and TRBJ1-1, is DVKVTQSSRYLVKRTGEKVFLECVQDMDHENMFWYRQDPGLGLRLIYFSYDVKMKEKGDIPEGYSVSREKKERFSLILESASTNQTSMYLCASSPTGSDGSGEAFFGQGTRLTVV.

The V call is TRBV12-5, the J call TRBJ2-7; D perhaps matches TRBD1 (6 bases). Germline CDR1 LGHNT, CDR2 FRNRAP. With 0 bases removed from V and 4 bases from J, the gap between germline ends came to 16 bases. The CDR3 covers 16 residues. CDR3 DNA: TGTGCTAGTGGTTTGGTACAAGGGGGTACTCAGTACGAGCAGTACTTC. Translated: CASGLVQGGTQYEQYF.

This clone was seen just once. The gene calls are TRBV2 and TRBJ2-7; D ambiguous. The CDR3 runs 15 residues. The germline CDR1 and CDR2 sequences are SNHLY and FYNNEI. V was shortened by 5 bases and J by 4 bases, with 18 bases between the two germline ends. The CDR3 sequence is CASSSDSAMAYEQYF. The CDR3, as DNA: TGTGCCAGCAGTAGTGACTCAGCCATGGCTTACGAGCAGTACTTC.

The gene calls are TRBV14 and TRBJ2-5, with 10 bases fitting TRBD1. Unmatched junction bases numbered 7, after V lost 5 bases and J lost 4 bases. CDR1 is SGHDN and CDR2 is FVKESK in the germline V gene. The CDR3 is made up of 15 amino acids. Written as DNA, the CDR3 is TGTGCCAGCAGCTCATACCGGGACAGGGGAGAGACCCAGTACTTC. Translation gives CASSSYRDRGETQYF. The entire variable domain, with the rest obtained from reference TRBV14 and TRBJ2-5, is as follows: EAGVTQFPSHSVIEKGQTVTLRCDPISGHDNLYWYRRVMGKEIKFLLHFVKESKQDESGMPNNRFLAERTGGTYSTLKVQPAELEDSGVYFCASSSYRDRGETQYFGPGTRLLVL.

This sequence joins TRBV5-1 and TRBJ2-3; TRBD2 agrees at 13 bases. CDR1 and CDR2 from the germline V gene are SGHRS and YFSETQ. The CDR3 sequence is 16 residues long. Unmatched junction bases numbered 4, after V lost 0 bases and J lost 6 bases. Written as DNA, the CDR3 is TGCGCCAGCAGCTTGGGAACGACTAGCGGGGGGGATACGCAGTATTTT. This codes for CASSLGTTSGGDTQYF.